One and the same sample provided the 6 T cell receptor beta chains below, sequenced in a study of CD8+ T cells in alopecia areata. It was cDNA, reverse transcribed from extracted RNA, that served as the sequencing template. Method: immunoSEQ multiplex PCR; TCRdb's copy keeps in-frame clones and lacks some. The sample lists roughly 110,000 clones; 50% to 65% were seen once. Treatment given: oral pan-JAK inhibitor, 5-10 mg twice daily. Material: CD4+ T cells sorted from blood, obtained at week 24, from a patient treated with tofacitinib. These receptors all stem from a human donor with alopecia areata.

The gene calls are TRBV29-1 and TRBJ1-1; 7 bases align to TRBD1. CDR3 length: 12 amino acids. With 2 bases clipped from V and 8 bases from J, the junction kept 5 bases outside the gene matches. From germline, CDR1 is SQVTM and CDR2 ANQGSEA. The CDR3, as DNA: TGCAGCGTTGAAAACAGGGGCCGGGAAGCTTTCTTT. It codes for CSVENRGREAFF.

This clone was observed a handful of times. This chain joins TRBV25-1 and TRBJ2-1, with 9 positions matching TRBD2. This CDR3 comprises 13 residues. Germline V gene data show CDR1 as MGHDK and CDR2 as SYGVNS. After removal of 7 bases from V and 8 bases from J, the junction contained 6 bases not matched to a gene. The CDR3 nucleotides are TGTGCCAGCATGCGGGGGGGCTCGGATGAGCAGTTCTTC. This encodes CASMRGGSDEQFF.

The chain has TRBV7-9 and TRBJ2-7, with no clear D. The V gene's germline CDR1 is SEHNR and CDR2 FQNEAQ (reference sequence). This CDR3 is built from 13 residues. Between the trimmed V and J ends, which lost 8 bases and 5 bases, there was a span of 16 bases. The CDR3, as DNA: TGTGCCAGCTCCCGGGCCGACACTGACGAGCAGTACTTC. Translated, it gives CASSRADTDEQYF.

This chain links TRBV29-1 with TRBJ1-2; 8 positions match TRBD1. The junction had 8 bases not matched to a gene; V was cut back by 4 bases and J by 7 bases. Germline CDR1 is SQVTM and CDR2 is ANQGSEA. The CDR3 length is 13 residues. The CDR3 sequence: CSVVGQGVGGYTF. The CDR3 DNA follows: TGCAGCGTTGTTGGACAGGGAGTCGGTGGCTACACCTTC.

In its sample, this clone was seen a few times. The CDR3 reads CASSKDRVWGYTF. The CDR3 DNA reads as TGTGCCAGCAGTAAAGACAGGGTTTGGGGCTACACCTTC. The chain recombines TRBV2 with TRBJ1-2, with 7 bases aligning to TRBD1. The CDR3 length is 13 residues. V dropped 5 bases and J dropped 8; count of bases not matched to a gene: 8. CDR1 SNHLY and CDR2 FYNNEI come from the germline V gene.

The genes are TRBV28 and TRBJ1-5; D ambiguous. Germline-derived CDR1 and CDR2 are MDHEN and SYDVKM. Between the trimmed V and J ends, which lost 4 bases and 7 bases, there was a span of 20 bases. CDR3 length equals 16 residues. CDR3 loop: CASSSDTVKKPQPQHF. CDR3 DNA sequence: TGTGCCAGCAGTTCAGATACAGTGAAAAAACCCCAGCCCCAGCATTTT.